This TCR beta chain was identified during a study of blood T cell repertoires in COVID-19. Whole-study context: Material from acute and convalescent COVID-19 was sourced from the United States, Italy and Spain.

CDR1 and CDR2 (germline): SGHTA, FQGNSA. The CDR3 is 15 amino acids. Trimming took 3 bases from V and 8 from J; bases not matched to a gene: 9. How the authors handled the data: Amplification from reference gene primers served as the basis for estimated nucleated cell counts. Only in-frame clones appear in the TCRdb table, and some are missing; sequencing was by immunoSEQ multiplex PCR. For V, J and clone size, that table is used; D and trimming come from the DNA. Of some 170,000 clones listed, 60% to 85% are singletons. The specimen sequenced was peripheral blood. This clonotype was sampled from a man between 60 and 70 years old with acute or convalescent COVID-19. This rearrangement joins TRBV7-2 to TRBJ2-1; the match to TRBD2 covers 8 bases. The CDR3 DNA is TGTGCCAGCAGCTTTCTGCCGGGGGGGTCGGATGAGCAGTTCTTC. Its protein is CASSFLPGGSDEQFF. Supplemented by reference TRBV7-2 and TRBJ2-1, the full variable domain reads GAGVSQSPSNKVTEKGKDVELRCDPISGHTALYWYRQSLGQGLEFLIYFQGNSAPDKSGLPSDRFSAERTGGSVSTLTIQRTQQEDSAVYLCASSFLPGGSDEQFFGPGTRLTVL.